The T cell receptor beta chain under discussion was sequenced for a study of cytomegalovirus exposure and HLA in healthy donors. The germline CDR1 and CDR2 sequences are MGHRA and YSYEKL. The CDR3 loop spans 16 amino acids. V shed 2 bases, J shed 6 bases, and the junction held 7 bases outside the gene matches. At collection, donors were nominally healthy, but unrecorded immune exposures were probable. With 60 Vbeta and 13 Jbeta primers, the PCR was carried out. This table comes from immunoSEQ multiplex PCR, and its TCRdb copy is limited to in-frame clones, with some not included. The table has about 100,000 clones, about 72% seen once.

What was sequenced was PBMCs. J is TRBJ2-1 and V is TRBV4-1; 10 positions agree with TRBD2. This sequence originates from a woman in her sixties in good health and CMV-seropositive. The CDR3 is CASSQSGLAKINEQFF. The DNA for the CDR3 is TGCGCCAGCAGCCAATCGGGACTAGCGAAGATCAATGAGCAGTTCTTC.